The 26 T cell receptor beta chains presented below share a single source sample, sequenced in a study of radiotherapy plus CTLA-4 blockade in lung cancer. Sequencing was performed with immunoSEQ multiplex PCR; in TCRdb, only in-frame clones are kept and a portion is missing. The sample yields tens of thousands of clones, 65% to 80% seen once. The sequences come from peripheral blood, collected from a patient treated with radiotherapy plus ipilimumab. These TCRs come from a human donor with non-small cell lung cancer whose response to radiotherapy plus ipilimumab could not be evaluated.

The chain couples TRBV5-1 to TRBJ2-5, with D maybe TRBD2 (5 bases). This CDR3 has 14 residues. CDR1 and CDR2 (germline): SGHRS, YFSETQ. The ends were cut back, 1 base at V and 3 bases at J, with 10 bases in the middle. CDR3 sequence reads: CASSLYIGEETQYF. In DNA, the CDR3 is TGCGCCAGCAGCTTGTATATCGGGGAAGAGACCCAGTACTTC.

The gene calls are TRBV29-1 and TRBJ2-7, with unresolved D. The germline V gene encodes CDR1 SQVTM and CDR2 ANQGSEA. The CDR3 extends over 11 amino acids. V dropped 5 bases and J dropped 4 bases, with 9 bases sitting between them. The CDR3, as DNA: TGCAGCGTTCAGGATGGGTACGAGCAGTACTTC. This encodes CSVQDGYEQYF.

The rearrangement joins TRBV27 to TRBJ2-1; perhaps TRBD1 as D (6 bases). Trimming shortened V by 2 bases and J by 8 bases, and 19 bases separated the two germline ends. This CDR3 region has 16 residues. The germline CDR1 and CDR2 sequences are MNHEY and SMNVEV (reference sequence). The CDR3 here is CASSLPKVQGWHEQFF. Here the CDR3 DNA reads TGTGCCAGCAGTTTACCGAAAGTACAGGGTTGGCATGAGCAGTTCTTC.

J is TRBJ1-3 and V is TRBV14; TRBD1 matches at 9 bases. The CDR3 is 16 amino acids. Germline CDR1 and CDR2: SGHDN and FVKESK. J lost 4 bases, V lost 3 bases, and 7 bases had no gene match. CDR3 sequence: CASSHVDRGYGNTIYF. The CDR3 nucleotides read TGTGCCAGCAGCCATGTCGACAGGGGGTACGGAAACACCATATATTTT.

The chain links TRBV29-1 to TRBJ2-2, with unresolved D. The CDR3 runs to 12 residues. V was shortened by 4 bases and J by 4 bases, with 7 bases between the two germline ends. Germline CDR1 SQVTM, CDR2 ANQGSEA. The CDR3 loop is CSVVYLTGELFF. The CDR3 nucleotides read TGCAGCGTTGTCTACCTCACCGGGGAGCTGTTTTTT.

The CDR3 loop reads CASRQGNRGDTF. CDR3 sequence (DNA): TGTGCCAGCAGGCAGGGAAACAGGGGTGACACCTTC. The V and J genes are TRBV6-6 and TRBJ1-2, with 7 bases fitting TRBD1. V lost 6 bases to trimming and J lost 12 bases; unmatched junction nucleotides: 10. The CDR3 runs to 12 residues. The germline V gene has CDR1 MNHNY and CDR2 SVGAGI (reference sequence).

There are many counts of this clone. The rearrangement uses TRBV19 and TRBJ1-5, with a tentative D call TRBD1 (6 bases). The CDR3 spans 16 residues. V was shortened by 1 base and J by 4 bases, with 14 bases between the two germline ends. Germline CDR1 and CDR2: LNHDA and SQIVND (reference sequence). The CDR3 protein is CASSIGGGRGNQPQHF. The CDR3 DNA sequence: TGTGCCAGTAGTATAGGCGGAGGTAGGGGGAATCAGCCCCAGCATTTT.

J is TRBJ1-2 and V is TRBV28; 8 bases align to TRBD1. CDR1 is MDHEN, CDR2 SYDVKM, per germline. Germline trimming cut 5 bases from V and 6 bases from J; bases unmatched to any gene: 11. The CDR3 length is 15 residues. CDR3 loop: CASSLPDRVGDGYTF. In DNA form, the CDR3 reads TGTGCCAGCAGTCTACCGGACAGGGTAGGAGATGGCTACACCTTC.

Comment on this clone: Other nucleotide sequences from this sample produce the same CDR3. The chain has TRBV28 and TRBJ1-1, with D perhaps TRBD1 (6 bases). Germline CDR1 is MDHEN and CDR2 is SYDVKM. The CDR3 sequence is 14 residues long. The ends were cut back, 2 bases at V and 11 bases at J, with 18 bases in the middle. The CDR3 bases are TGTGCCAGCAGTTTACCTCGGATGGTTAGGGGGGCTTTCTTT. It translates to CASSLPRMVRGAFF.

V and J are TRBV6-1 and TRBJ2-1, with 7 nucleotides matching TRBD2. The V gene's germline CDR1 is MNHNS and CDR2 SASEGT. The CDR3 loop spans 16 amino acids. The junction had 8 bases not matched to a gene; V was cut back by 4 bases and J by 2 bases. CDR3 sequence reads: CASSGEGGAPYNEQFF. The CDR3 DNA reads TGTGCCAGCAGTGGGGAGGGAGGGGCCCCCTACAATGAGCAGTTCTTC.

The chain joins TRBV11-3 to TRBJ2-1, with 10 bases fitting TRBD1. The CDR3 consists of 17 residues. The germline gives CDR1 SGHNT, CDR2 YENEEA. Trimming took 5 bases from V and 6 from J; bases not matched to a gene: 13. CDR3 sequence (DNA): TGTGCCAGCAGCCCCGCATTCCCGGGACAGGGGTCCAATGAGCAGTTCTTC. This translates into CASSPAFPGQGSNEQFF.

The gene calls are TRBV11-2 and TRBJ1-2; D is undetermined. The V gene's germline CDR1 is SGHAT and CDR2 FQNNGV. The CDR3 contains 15 residues. V was cut by 5 bases and J by 4 bases, with 17 bases left in between. This chain's CDR3 is CASSPLPGSGYGYTF. The CDR3 DNA sequence: TGTGCCAGCAGCCCCCTCCCGGGGAGCGGCTATGGCTACACCTTC.

This clone was seen once. The V and J genes are TRBV9 and TRBJ1-6; weak D call: TRBD1 (6 bases). Germline-derived CDR1 and CDR2 are SGDLS and YYNGEE. The CDR3 runs 15 residues. Deletions cut 3 bases from V and 10 bases from J, with 17 bases between. CDR3 sequence (DNA): TGTGCCAGCAGCGAAAATAGGGGGGGAGACTCACCCCTCCACTTT. Translated: CASSENRGGDSPLHF.

In this sample, this clone turned up once. This chain joins TRBV4-3 and TRBJ2-7, with TRBD1 matching over 7 bases. J lost 0 bases, V lost 4 bases, and 9 bases had no gene match. Germline CDR1 reads LGHNA; CDR2 reads YSLEER. The CDR3 runs to 16 residues. CDR3 nucleotides: TGCGCCAGCAGCCGTTCAGGACAGGTCAGCTCCTACGAGCAGTACTTC. Amino acids: CASSRSGQVSSYEQYF.

The rearrangement links TRBV10-3 to TRBJ1-1; a weak D match, TRBD1 (6 bases). From germline, CDR1 is ENHRY and CDR2 SYGVKD. The CDR3 is made up of 15 amino acids. Trimming took off 3 bases at V and 4 bases at J, with 15 bases between the two ends. The DNA for the CDR3 is TGTGCCATCAGTGACCCCCATACAGGGACCACTGAAGCTTTCTTT. Translation gives CAISDPHTGTTEAFF.

This clone came up once. The chain couples TRBV21-1 to TRBJ2-7; TRBD1 is taken as the D call from the table, unchecked against the DNA. TRBV21-1 is an annotated pseudogene. This CDR3 contains 14 residues. Here the CDR3 DNA reads TGTGCCAGCAGCACGGGACAGGGGCCCTACGAGCAGTACTTC. Protein product: CASSTGQGPYEQYF.

This chain connects TRBV7-9 to TRBJ2-3; D unclear. The germline V gene encodes CDR1 SEHNR and CDR2 FQNEAQ (reference sequence). This CDR3 contains 15 residues. With 5 bases removed from V and 1 base from J, the gap between germline ends came to 13 bases. Written as DNA, the CDR3 is TGTGCCAGCAGCCCCCGCGGTGTAGGCACAGATACGCAGTATTTT. Amino acids: CASSPRGVGTDTQYF.

This chain connects TRBV18 to TRBJ2-6, with TRBD1 matching 8 bases. The CDR3 is made up of 17 amino acids. Losses at the gene ends were 2 bases for V and 1 base for J; bases not matched to a gene: 4. The germline V gene encodes CDR1 KGHSH and CDR2 LQKENI. CDR3 amino acids: CASSPGDRGSGANVLTF. The DNA for the CDR3 is TGTGCCAGCTCACCAGGCGACAGGGGTTCTGGGGCCAACGTCCTGACTTTC.

V is TRBV6-5 and J is TRBJ1-6; no definite D call. The CDR3 totals 13 residues. CDR1 and CDR2 (germline): MNHEY, SVGAGI. Trimming stripped 2 bases from V and 9 bases from J, with 8 bases between. Here the CDR3 reads CASSYSTGSPLHF. CDR3 in DNA: TGTGCCAGCAGTTACAGTACGGGTTCACCCCTCCACTTT.

This clone has just a few counts. This chain joins TRBV4-2 and TRBJ1-1; D is ambiguous. The germline V gene encodes CDR1 LGHNA and CDR2 YNFKEQ. Deletions cut 2 bases from V and 2 bases from J, with 12 bases between. The CDR3 loop spans 15 amino acids. This chain's CDR3 is CASSQTIGGNTEAFF. The CDR3 DNA follows: TGTGCCAGCAGCCAAACGATTGGAGGTAACACTGAAGCTTTCTTT.

This chain links TRBV5-6 with TRBJ2-5; 10 bases align to TRBD1. Germline CDR1 is SGHDT and CDR2 is YYEEEE. CDR3 size: 18 residues. Trimming took 1 base from V and 5 from J; bases not matched to a gene: 14. The CDR3 sequence is CASSLPFVDRGVRETQYF. The CDR3 coding sequence is TGTGCCAGCAGCTTGCCTTTCGTGGACAGGGGGGTTAGGGAGACCCAGTACTTC. Supplemented by reference TRBV5-6 and TRBJ2-5, the full variable domain reads DAGVTQSPTHLIKTRGQQVTLRCSPKSGHDTVSWYQQALGQGPQFIFQYYEEEERQRGNFPDRFSGHQFPNYSSELNVNALLLGDSALYLCASSLPFVDRGVRETQYFGPGTRLLVL.

The chain recombines TRBV10-3 with TRBJ1-1; TRBD1 agrees at 7 bases. With V trimmed by 2 bases and J by 1 base, 4 bases remained unmatched. CDR1 ENHRY and CDR2 SYGVKD come from the germline V gene. The CDR3 has 15 residues. Here the CDR3 reads CAISEEGASNTEAFF. For the CDR3, the DNA is TGTGCCATCAGTGAGGAGGGGGCCTCGAACACTGAAGCTTTCTTT.

This clone was observed a single time. The V gene is TRBV6-4, the J gene TRBJ2-3; 8 bases agree with TRBD2. Per the germline V gene, CDR1 is MRHNA and CDR2 is SNTAGT. The CDR3 runs to 15 residues. J gave up 0 bases and V 4 bases, and 3 bases lay outside the gene matches. CDR3 in amino acids: CASSVSSGSTDTQYF. CDR3 nucleotide sequence: TGTGCCAGCAGTGTGTCTAGCGGGAGCACAGATACGCAGTATTTT.

J is TRBJ1-1 and V is TRBV29-1; a weak D match, TRBD1 (5 bases). The CDR3 extends over 16 amino acids. Germline-derived CDR1 and CDR2 are SQVTM and ANQGSEA. Trimming removed 5 bases from V and 2 bases from J, with 21 bases in between. The CDR3 sequence: CSVLGLRQGSNTEAFF. CDR3 nucleotides: TGCAGCGTTCTGGGGTTACGCCAGGGATCAAACACTGAAGCTTTCTTT.

The chain carries TRBV6-6 and TRBJ1-2, with TRBD1 identical over 7 bases. V shed 1 base, J shed 0 bases, and the junction held 2 bases outside the gene matches. CDR3 size: 15 residues. Germline V lookup: CDR1 MNHNY, CDR2 SVGAGI (reference sequence). CDR3 nucleotide sequence: TGTGCCAGCAGTTACTTAGGGACAGCTAACTATGGCTACACCTTC. Its protein product is CASSYLGTANYGYTF.

V and J are TRBV5-1 and TRBJ2-3; D remains ambiguous. V was clipped by 4 bases and J by 6 bases, with 9 bases between them. There are 12 residues in the CDR3. Germline V gene sequence: CDR1 SGHRS, CDR2 YFSETQ. Written as DNA, the CDR3 is TGCGCCAGCAGCGCTTCCGGGGATACGCAGTATTTT. Its protein product is CASSASGDTQYF.